Presented here are 27 T cell receptor beta chains from one specimen sequenced in a study of T cell repertoires in cytomegalovirus infection. Each CDR3 protein is one row after TCRdb ran MiXCR on the reads. Of about 180,000 distinct CDR3 sequences in the sample, about a fifth were seen once. The antigens for these receptors are not known. The specimen comprised CD8+ T cells from cultured PBMCs, sampled from culture after CMV antigen stimulation. The source is a human donor in good health (CMV status not recorded). Some clones in this sample may be carry-over from other donors' samples.

This clonotype turned up a few times. This chain joins TRBV27 and TRBJ1-1; TRBD1 matches 7 bases. V gave up 5 bases and J gave up 4 bases; unmatched junction bases: 7. The CDR3 consists of 14 residues. The V gene's germline CDR1 is MNHEY and CDR2 SMNVEV (reference sequence). The CDR3 DNA reads TGTGCCAGCAGTCTAACTACAGGGGCCACTGAAGCTTTCTTT. Translation: CASSLTTGATEAFF.

The V call is TRBV11-2, the J call TRBJ2-7; unclear D gene. V lost 0 bases and J 3 bases, leaving 9 bases between the germline ends. CDR1 and CDR2 from the germline V gene are SGHAT and FQNNGV. CDR3 size: 14 residues. The CDR3 nucleotides are TGTGCCAGCAGCTTAGAGGGCAGCCTCTACGAGCAGTACTTC. Translation: CASSLEGSLYEQYF.

The V call is TRBV9, the J call TRBJ1-2; D might be TRBD1 (6 bases). This CDR3 region has 15 residues. V was shortened by 2 bases and J by 5 bases, with 16 bases between the two germline ends. Germline lookup yields CDR1 SGDLS and CDR2 YYNGEE. The CDR3 sequence: CASSVTTGPTYGYTF. The CDR3 nucleotides read TGTGCCAGCAGCGTGACGACAGGTCCTACGTATGGCTACACCTTC.

The chain joins TRBV5-8 to TRBJ1-1; D gene uncertain. CDR3 length: 15 residues. Trimming took 4 bases from V and 0 from J, leaving 13 bases between them. The germline V gene has CDR1 SGHTS and CDR2 YDEGEE. For the CDR3, the DNA is TGTGCCAGCAGCACGGACGGCGAGATGAACACTGAAGCTTTCTTT. It encodes CASSTDGEMNTEAFF. Full variable domain (missing parts from reference TRBV5-8 and TRBJ1-1): EAGVTQSPTHLIKTRGQQATLRCSPISGHTSVYWYQQALGLGLQFLLWYDEGEERNRGNFPPRFSGRQFPNYSSELNVNALELEDSALYLCASSTDGEMNTEAFFGQGTRLTVV.

This chain links TRBV12-3 or TRBV12-4 with TRBJ1-1, with 9 positions matching TRBD1. This CDR3 is 12 amino acids long. The ends lost 8 bases at V and 5 bases at J; junction bases unmatched: 3. The CDR3 is CASGDRVTEAFF. DNA for the CDR3: TGTGCCAGCGGGGACAGGGTTACTGAAGCTTTCTTT.

The chain is built from TRBV7-6 and TRBJ2-1; D not certain. Trimming shortened V by 0 bases and J by 10 bases, and 10 bases separated the two germline ends. Germline V CDR1 and CDR2: SGHVS, FNYEAQ. CDR3 length: 13 residues. The CDR3 region is CASSLARYQEQFF. Here the CDR3 DNA reads TGTGCCAGCAGCTTAGCGAGGTACCAGGAGCAGTTCTTC.

The chain combines TRBV20-1 with TRBJ1-2; 8 bases align to TRBD1. The CDR3 covers 15 residues. Germline lookup yields CDR1 DFQATT and CDR2 SNEGSKA (reference sequence). V shed 0 bases, J shed 4 bases, and the junction held 7 bases outside the gene matches. CDR3 in DNA: TGCAGTGCTAGAGATAGAGACAGGGGAAGCTATGGCTACACCTTC. This translates into CSARDRDRGSYGYTF.

There are a few counts of this clonotype. The chain links TRBV6-5 to TRBJ2-1; D not certain. CDR3 length: 13 residues. With 0 bases removed from V and 6 bases from J, the gap between germline ends came to 6 bases. The germline CDR1 and CDR2 sequences are MNHEY and SVGAGI. CDR3 region: CASSYSPVNEQFF. DNA of the CDR3: TGTGCCAGCAGTTACTCTCCGGTCAATGAGCAGTTCTTC.

This clonotype was seen only a few times. The chain is built from TRBV12-3 or TRBV12-4 and TRBJ1-5, with TRBD1 as a possible D gene (5 bases). The CDR3 covers 14 residues. Trimming removed 3 bases from V and 7 bases from J, with 13 bases in between. The CDR3 DNA reads TGTGCCAGCAGTTTCGACAGATTCTTACAGCCCCAGCATTTT. This codes for CASSFDRFLQPQHF.

V and J are TRBV10-3 and TRBJ1-1; D uncertain. Trimming took off 0 bases at V and 8 bases at J, with 16 bases between the two ends. Germline loops: CDR1 ENHRY, CDR2 SYGVKD. This CDR3 contains 15 residues. Written as DNA, the CDR3 is TGTGCCATCAGTGAGTCGGAGAAATCCCGGTCCGAAGCTTTCTTT. Translated: CAISESEKSRSEAFF.

This clonotype was detected a few times. The chain carries TRBV27 and TRBJ2-3, with D unresolved. Trimming removed 6 bases from V and 8 bases from J, with 9 bases in between. Per the germline V gene, CDR1 is MNHEY and CDR2 is SMNVEV (reference sequence). CDR3 length: 11 amino acids. CDR3 sequence (DNA): TGTGCCAGCAGAGTAGGTGTTACGCAGTATTTT. It encodes CASRVGVTQYF.

This clonotype occurred a few times. The chain combines TRBV4-2 with TRBJ2-7, with D maybe TRBD2 (6 bases). CDR1 is LGHNA, CDR2 YNFKEQ, per germline. The CDR3 extends over 13 amino acids. The ends were cut back, 1 base at V and 3 bases at J, with 7 bases in the middle. The CDR3 sequence is CASSQGEDYEQYF. CDR3 sequence (DNA): TGTGCCAGCAGCCAAGGGGAGGACTACGAGCAGTACTTC.

The chain is built from TRBV7-2 and TRBJ1-6, with D perhaps matching TRBD1 (5 bases). From germline, CDR1 is SGHTA and CDR2 FQGNSA. The CDR3 is 16 residues long. V lost 1 base and J lost 6, with 13 bases in between. The CDR3 DNA reads as TGTGCCAGCAGCTTAGATTGGGGGGGAATTAATTCACCCCTCCACTTT. It is translated as CASSLDWGGINSPLHF.

In this sample, this clonotype turned up a few times. V usage is TRBV16 and J usage is TRBJ2-7, with 7 bases identical to TRBD1. With V trimmed by 0 bases and J by 10 bases, 9 bases remained unmatched. The CDR3 is 14 residues long. Germline CDR1 KGHSY, CDR2 FQNENV. The CDR3 spells CASSQSNQNRGQYF. For the CDR3, the DNA is TGTGCCAGCAGCCAATCAAACCAAAACAGGGGTCAGTACTTC.

This chain joins TRBV7-3 and TRBJ1-1; a possible D gene is TRBD1 (6 bases). The CDR3 is made up of 15 amino acids. Germline V CDR1 and CDR2: SGHTA, FQGTGA. The germline V and J ends were trimmed by 3 bases and 3 bases, with 14 bases remaining between them. This CDR3 is CASSFTGWVDTEAFF. For the CDR3, the DNA is TGTGCCAGCAGCTTTACAGGGTGGGTCGACACTGAAGCTTTCTTT.

This rearrangement joins TRBV7-8 to TRBJ1-5, with a weak D call TRBD1 (6 bases). Trimming removed 5 bases from V and 4 bases from J, with 15 bases in between. The CDR3 spans 15 residues. Germline CDR1 SGHVS, CDR2 FQNEAQ. As DNA, the CDR3 is TGTGCCAGCAGCCCCGAGTACAGGGAAAATCAGCCCCAGCATTTT. Protein: CASSPEYRENQPQHF. Drawing the rest from reference TRBV7-8 and TRBJ1-5, the complete variable domain is GAGVSQSPRYKVAKRGQDVALRCDPISGHVSLFWYQQALGQGPEFLTYFQNEAQLDKSGLPSDRFFAERPEGSVSTLKIQRTQQEDSAVYLCASSPEYRENQPQHFGDGTRLSIL.

This clonotype was found a few times. V gene TRBV27 combines with J gene TRBJ1-1; D unresolved. The CDR3 has 15 amino acids. In germline, CDR1 is MNHEY, CDR2 SMNVEV (reference sequence). Trimming cost V 0 bases and J 0 bases, with 8 bases left between them. CDR3 in amino acids: CASSLSRGLNTEAFF. CDR3 nucleotide sequence: TGTGCCAGCAGTTTATCGCGGGGTTTGAACACTGAAGCTTTCTTT.

The chain uses TRBV11-3 and TRBJ1-1, with D perhaps matching TRBD1 (5 bases). The CDR3 totals 14 residues. V was clipped by 3 bases and J by 6 bases, with 14 bases between them. Germline assignment: CDR1 SGHNT and CDR2 YENEEA. CDR3 nucleotides: TGTGCCAGCAGCTTCTCAGGGCCCCTGGCTGAAGCTTTCTTT. Its translation is CASSFSGPLAEAFF.

V gene TRBV6-2 or TRBV6-3 combines with J gene TRBJ2-7; D not certain. V lost 6 bases to trimming and J lost 2 bases, with 17 bases between them. The CDR3 spans 15 residues. Looked up from germline, CDR1 is MNHEY and CDR2 is SVGEGT. CDR3 sequence: CASRKVGLRTYEQYF. CDR3 coding DNA: TGTGCCAGCAGAAAGGTCGGGTTAAGAACCTACGAGCAGTACTTC.

In its sample, this clonotype was seen many times. The chain carries TRBV6-1 and TRBJ2-3; D perhaps matches TRBD2 (6 bases). The CDR3 spans 15 residues. Trimming took 2 bases from V and 2 from J, leaving 11 bases between them. Looked up from germline, CDR1 is MNHNS and CDR2 is SASEGT. The CDR3 sequence: CASSEWRGNTDTQYF. CDR3 nucleotides: TGTGCCAGCAGTGAATGGAGGGGCAACACAGATACGCAGTATTTT.

This clonotype was seen only a few times. The chain carries TRBV30 and TRBJ2-7; no definite D call. The CDR3 has 10 residues. Germline loops: CDR1 GTSNPN, CDR2 SVGIG (reference sequence). V was cut by 2 bases and J by 3 bases, with 2 bases left in between. The CDR3 is CAWSLYEQYF. The CDR3 DNA sequence: TGTGCCTGGAGTCTCTACGAGCAGTACTTC.

This clonotype occurred many times. This chain's CDR3 is CASSPEGVPGGLQETQYF. As DNA, the CDR3 is TGCGCCAGCAGCCCCGAGGGGGTTCCGGGGGGGCTTCAAGAGACCCAGTACTTC. V is TRBV5-1 and J is TRBJ2-5, with 8 bases aligning to TRBD2. The CDR3 has 18 residues. Losses at the gene ends were 4 bases for V and 2 bases for J; bases not matched to a gene: 16. The germline V gene encodes CDR1 SGHRS and CDR2 YFSETQ.

This clonotype has only a few counts. J is TRBJ1-1 and V is TRBV11-2; 8 bases map to TRBD1. Germline CDR1 and CDR2: SGHAT and FQNNGV. The CDR3 is 14 amino acids. V lost 5 bases, J lost 3 bases, and 5 bases stayed unmatched. CDR3 loop: CASSPNRGDTEAFF. In DNA form, the CDR3 reads TGTGCCAGCAGCCCCAACAGGGGGGACACTGAAGCTTTCTTT.

This clonotype has a handful of counts. The J gene is TRBJ1-1, the V gene TRBV4-1, with TRBD1 matching over 7 bases. CDR1 is MGHRA and CDR2 is YSYEKL in the germline V gene. V lost 4 bases to trimming and J lost 0 bases; unmatched junction nucleotides: 17. CDR3 length: 19 residues. The CDR3 nucleotides are TGCGCCAGCAGCCCCCGCCTTCCTACAGGGGAGGGGTTGAACACTGAAGCTTTCTTT. It specifies CASSPRLPTGEGLNTEAFF.

This clonotype was counted a few times. The chain has TRBV4-3 and TRBJ1-1, with 8 bases matching TRBD1. J was trimmed by 6 bases and V by 2 bases; bases with no gene match: 8. This CDR3 comprises 15 residues. From germline, CDR1 is LGHNA and CDR2 YSLEER. The CDR3 here is CASSQYAGGDPEAFF. As DNA, the CDR3 is TGCGCCAGCAGCCAATACGCAGGGGGCGACCCTGAAGCTTTCTTT.

Only a few counts were recorded for this clonotype. The chain is built from TRBV7-2 and TRBJ2-1; TRBD1 is a possible D gene (6 bases). Trimming shortened V by 3 bases and J by 3 bases, and 12 bases separated the two germline ends. This CDR3 is 15 amino acids long. The germline gives CDR1 SGHTA, CDR2 FQGNSA. The CDR3 spells CASSFDRSFYNEQFF. CDR3 coding DNA: TGTGCCAGCAGCTTCGACAGGTCCTTCTACAATGAGCAGTTCTTC.

This chain links TRBV12-3 or TRBV12-4 with TRBJ2-4; 11 bases line up with TRBD2. This CDR3 has 13 amino acids. Trimming at V came to 6 bases and at J to 8 bases, leaving 3 bases not matched to a gene. CDR3 in amino acids: CASSLAGGDIQYF. The CDR3 coding sequence is TGTGCCAGCAGCCTAGCGGGGGGCGACATTCAGTACTTC.